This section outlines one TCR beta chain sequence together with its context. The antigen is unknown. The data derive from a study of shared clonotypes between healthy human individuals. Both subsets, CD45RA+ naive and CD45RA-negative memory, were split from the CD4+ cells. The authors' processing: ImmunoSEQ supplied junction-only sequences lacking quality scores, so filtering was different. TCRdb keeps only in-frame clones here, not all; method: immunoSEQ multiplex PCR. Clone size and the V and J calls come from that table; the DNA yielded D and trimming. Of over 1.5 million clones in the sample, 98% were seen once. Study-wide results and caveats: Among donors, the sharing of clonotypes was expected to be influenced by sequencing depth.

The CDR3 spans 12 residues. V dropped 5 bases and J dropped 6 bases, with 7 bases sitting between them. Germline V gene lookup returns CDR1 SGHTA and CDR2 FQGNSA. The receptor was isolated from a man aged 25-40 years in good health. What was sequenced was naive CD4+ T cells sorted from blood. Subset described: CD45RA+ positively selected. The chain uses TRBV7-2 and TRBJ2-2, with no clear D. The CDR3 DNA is TGTGCCAGCAGCGCCCCAGCCGGGGAGCTGTTTTTT. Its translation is CASSAPAGELFF.